Listed here are 30 T cell receptor beta chains from one sample, sequenced in a study of T cells in Graves' hyperthyroidism and ophthalmopathy. RNA transcripts served as the template for amplifying TCR beta CDR3 regions. TCR CDR3 regions were first amplified by RT-PCR with HTBI primers. TCRdb itself ran the multiplex PCR reads through MiXCR, one entry per CDR3 protein. The table includes about 570,000 distinct CDR3 sequences, 14% detected once. The sequencing input was blood. All receptors come from a woman in her 40s with Graves' hyperthyroidism.

In its sample, this clonotype was seen a few times. The chain employs TRBV27 and TRBJ2-5, with TRBD2 identical over 11 bases. CDR1 MNHEY and CDR2 SMNVEV come from the germline V gene (reference sequence). Trimming took 5 bases from V and 4 from J; bases not matched to a gene: 6. The length of the CDR3 is 15 residues. The CDR3 sequence: CASSTIAGGGETQYF. The CDR3 nucleotides read TGTGCCAGCAGTACGATAGCGGGAGGGGGAGAGACCCAGTACTTC.

The genes are TRBV27 and TRBJ1-5, with a tentative D call TRBD1 (5 bases). The germline V gene encodes CDR1 MNHEY and CDR2 SMNVEV (reference sequence). V dropped 6 bases and J dropped 10 bases, with 19 bases sitting between them. This CDR3 is built from 14 residues. Written as DNA, the CDR3 is TGTGCCAGCAGCTTTGGCAGGGCGGAATATCCCCAGCATTTT. Amino acids: CASSFGRAEYPQHF.

In this sample, this clonotype turned up many times. The chain links TRBV12-3 or TRBV12-4 to TRBJ1-4; D is unresolved. The CDR3 sequence is 13 residues long. The ends were cut back, 3 bases at V and 8 bases at J, with 10 bases in the middle. CDR3 protein: CASSLVTVEKLFF. The CDR3, as DNA: TGTGCCAGCAGTTTGGTAACAGTCGAAAAACTGTTTTTT.

Regarding this clonotype: This clone may be a read error of a much larger clone one base away. V is TRBV20-1 and J is TRBJ2-7; possibly TRBD1 for D (5 bases). CDR3 length: 13 amino acids. Trimming took 5 bases from V and 7 from J, leaving 18 bases between them. Germline V gives CDR1 DFQATT, CDR2 SNEGSKA (reference sequence). CDR3 amino acids: CSAPRAGKYEQYF. CDR3 in DNA: TGCAGTGCTCCCCGGGCAGGGAAGTATGAGCAGTACTTC.

This clonotype was picked up many times. The chain recombines TRBV29-1 with TRBJ2-1; a weak D match, TRBD2 (7 bases). There are 14 residues in the CDR3. V gave up 7 bases and J gave up 6 bases, with 19 bases separating them. From germline, CDR1 is SQVTM and CDR2 ANQGSEA. CDR3 sequence: CSAERGGTGNEQFF. The CDR3 DNA follows: TGCAGCGCCGAGAGGGGGGGGACGGGCAATGAGCAGTTCTTC.

Ten or more counts support this clonotype. This rearrangement joins TRBV7-8 to TRBJ2-1; 8 bases fit TRBD1. The ends lost 3 bases at V and 7 bases at J; junction bases unmatched: 8. Germline lookup yields CDR1 SGHVS and CDR2 FQNEAQ. The CDR3 is 15 residues long. The CDR3 protein is CASSFPDYRGNEQFF. The CDR3 nucleotides read TGTGCCAGCAGCTTCCCGGACTACAGGGGGAATGAGCAGTTCTTC.

This clonotype was seen at least ten times. For the CDR3, the DNA is TGTGCCTGGAGTAGGGGGCTGGGCACTGAAGCTTTCTTT. Translated, it gives CAWSRGLGTEAFF. This chain uses TRBV30 with TRBJ1-1, with 7 positions matching TRBD1. Per the germline V gene, CDR1 is GTSNPN and CDR2 is SVGIG (reference sequence). The CDR3 sequence is 13 residues long. Trimming removed 2 bases from V and 4 bases from J; junction bases left unmatched: 4.

This clonotype was observed a handful of times. The chain couples TRBV7-9 to TRBJ1-4, with a weak D call TRBD1 (6 bases). The CDR3 runs to 16 residues. Per the germline V gene, CDR1 is SEHNR and CDR2 is FQNEAQ (reference sequence). V lost 5 bases to trimming and J lost 4 bases, with 17 bases between them. The CDR3 loop is CASSILGGGINEKLFF. CDR3 bases: TGTGCCAGCAGCATCCTAGGGGGGGGGATTAATGAAAAACTGTTTTTT.

In this sample, this clonotype turned up many times. J is TRBJ2-7 and V is TRBV6-1; 11 nucleotides align to TRBD2. The CDR3 sequence is 16 residues long. CDR1 is MNHNS, CDR2 SASEGT, per germline. The J segment lost 1 base and the V segment lost 3 bases, leaving 5 bases of the junction unmatched. CDR3 sequence reads: CASSDSSGRISYEQYF. The CDR3 DNA is TGTGCCAGCAGTGACTCTAGCGGGAGGATTTCCTACGAGCAGTACTTC.

This clonotype was seen many times. J is TRBJ2-5 and V is TRBV27; 12 positions match TRBD1. V lost 1 base and J lost 6; bases outside the gene matches: 6. CDR1 MNHEY and CDR2 SMNVEV come from the germline V gene (reference sequence). The length of the CDR3 is 16 residues. The CDR3 loop is CASSLFGTGGAKTQYF. CDR3 bases: TGTGCCAGCAGTTTATTCGGGACAGGGGGCGCGAAGACCCAGTACTTC.

The CDR3 region has the DNA TGTGCCAGCGTGCGGGGGGGGGACTACGAGCAGTACTTC. Translating gives CASVRGGDYEQYF. The chain recombines TRBV28 with TRBJ2-7; 9 nucleotides align to TRBD2. V lost 8 bases, J lost 3 bases, and 5 bases stayed unmatched. Germline V CDR1 and CDR2: MDHEN, SYDVKM. The CDR3 covers 13 residues.

This clonotype was found many times. The chain carries TRBV11-2 and TRBJ2-3; 11 bases line up with TRBD2. J was trimmed by 3 bases and V by 4 bases; bases with no gene match: 6. This CDR3 has 16 amino acids. The germline V gene encodes CDR1 SGHAT and CDR2 FQNNGV. CDR3 in DNA: TGTGCCAGCAGCTCGGGGGCTAGCGGGAGGACAGATACGCAGTATTTT. It encodes CASSSGASGRTDTQYF.

This clonotype has a count of ten or more. The CDR3 region is CASSGAGVSTDTQYF. Here the CDR3 DNA reads TGTGCCAGCAGCGGAGCGGGCGTAAGCACAGATACGCAGTATTTT. This sequence joins TRBV2 and TRBJ2-3, with a possible D match to TRBD2 (6 bases). This CDR3 comprises 15 residues. In germline, CDR1 is SNHLY, CDR2 FYNNEI. The ends were cut back, 6 bases at V and 0 bases at J, with 13 bases in the middle.

This clonotype came up many times. V gene TRBV12-3 or TRBV12-4 combines with J gene TRBJ1-2; no clear D. The V end lost 2 bases, the J end lost 4 bases, and 8 bases lay between the germline ends. CDR3 length equals 13 residues. The CDR3 DNA is TGTGCCAGCAGTTTAAAACAGAGCTATGGCTACACCTTC. This translates into CASSLKQSYGYTF.

This clonotype was picked up many times. The genes are TRBV12-3 or TRBV12-4 and TRBJ2-6; no clear D gene. With 4 bases removed from V and 0 bases from J, the gap between germline ends came to 7 bases. The CDR3 extends over 15 amino acids. The DNA for the CDR3 is TGTGCCAGCAGTTCCGATACCTCTGGGGCCAACGTCCTGACTTTC. Translation gives CASSSDTSGANVLTF.

This clonotype was counted many times. The CDR3 carries no conserved terminal phenylalanine or tryptophan, so it likely arises from a read error. V usage is TRBV6-1 and J usage is TRBJ2-5; tentatively, D is TRBD1 (6 bases). V dropped 4 bases and J dropped 5 bases, with 11 bases sitting between them. The CDR3 spans 13 residues. CDR1 MNHNS and CDR2 SASEGT come from the germline V gene. CDR3 sequence (DNA): TGTGCCAGCAGTGTAGGGGGTAGGGAGACCCAGTACTTG. Amino acid sequence: CASSVGGRETQYL.

This clonotype showed up many times. The rearrangement joins TRBV29-1 to TRBJ2-1; possibly TRBD1 for D (6 bases). Trimming stripped 7 bases from V and 9 bases from J, with 19 bases between. This CDR3 is 13 amino acids long. The germline CDR1 and CDR2 sequences are SQVTM and ANQGSEA. The CDR3 sequence: CSGTGMGKSEQFF. The CDR3 DNA is TGCAGCGGTACAGGGATGGGAAAGAGTGAGCAGTTCTTC.

This chain links TRBV7-9 with TRBJ1-5; D is perhaps TRBD1 (5 bases). Between the trimmed V and J ends, which lost 1 base and 5 bases, there was a span of 9 bases. The germline CDR1 and CDR2 sequences are SEHNR and FQNEAQ (reference sequence). The CDR3 is 14 amino acids. CDR3 coding DNA: TGTGCCAGCAGCTTAGAAGAGGGGCATCAGCCCCAGCATTTT. It codes for CASSLEEGHQPQHF.

The V and J genes are TRBV20-1 and TRBJ2-7; D tentatively reads TRBD1 or TRBD2 (5 bases each). CDR1 DFQATT and CDR2 SNEGSKA come from the germline V gene (reference sequence). CDR3 length: 14 residues. V was cut by 3 bases and J by 3 bases, with 15 bases left in between. The CDR3 coding sequence is TGCAGTGCTAGGGACTCCGGGACGGGCTACGAGCAGTACTTC. As protein: CSARDSGTGYEQYF.

This clonotype was picked up a small number of times. This sequence joins TRBV7-6 and TRBJ2-7; 8 positions match TRBD2. V gave up 3 bases and J gave up 1 base; unmatched junction bases: 11. Germline-derived CDR1 and CDR2 are SGHVS and FNYEAQ. The CDR3 is made up of 17 amino acids. The CDR3 bases are TGTGCCAGCAGCTTGGGCGGACTAGCTTCGAGGTCCTACGAGCAGTACTTC. The encoded protein is CASSLGGLASRSYEQYF. Together with reference TRBV7-6 and TRBJ2-7, the CDR3 gives the full variable domain: GAGVSQSPRYKVTKRGQDVALRCDPISGHVSLYWYRQALGQGPEFLTYFNYEAQQDKSGLPNDRFSAERPEGSISTLTIQRTEQRDSAMYRCASSLGGLASRSYEQYFGPGTRLTVT.

This clonotype has ten or more counts. The V and J genes are TRBV11-2 and TRBJ1-6; D is unclear. The V gene lost 5 bases and the J gene lost 4 bases, with 9 bases spanning the gap. Germline V gene sequence: CDR1 SGHAT, CDR2 FQNNGV. The CDR3 length is 14 residues. CDR3 amino acids: CASSEDGYNSPLHF. CDR3 nucleotide sequence: TGTGCCAGCAGCGAGGACGGATATAATTCACCCCTCCACTTT.

The V gene is TRBV29-1, the J gene TRBJ2-1, with TRBD2 matching 14 bases. Germline V gives CDR1 SQVTM, CDR2 ANQGSEA. CDR3 size: 15 residues. The junction had 9 bases not matched to a gene; V was cut back by 6 bases and J by 8 bases. CDR3 DNA sequence: TGCAGCGTGATAGGGACTAGCGGGAGCGTCGATGAGCAGTTCTTC. The encoded protein is CSVIGTSGSVDEQFF.

This clonotype was observed many times. The V and J genes are TRBV18 and TRBJ2-7; tentative D call: TRBD2 (6 bases). Deletions cut 8 bases from V and 3 bases from J, with 14 bases between. Germline V gene sequence: CDR1 KGHSH, CDR2 LQKENI. The CDR3 is made up of 13 amino acids. CDR3 nucleotide sequence: TGTGCCAGCAGTGACGCGACTAGCTACGAGCAGTACTTC. It translates to CASSDATSYEQYF.

This clonotype has at least ten counts. This chain uses TRBV3-1 with TRBJ2-1, with 10 nucleotides matching TRBD2. V lost 0 bases to trimming and J lost 4 bases; unmatched junction nucleotides: 6. Germline assignment: CDR1 LGHDT and CDR2 YNNKEL (reference sequence). The CDR3 consists of 17 residues. CDR3 in DNA: TGTGCCAGCAGCCAAGATCTCCTAGCGGGAGATTACAATGAGCAGTTCTTC. Its protein is CASSQDLLAGDYNEQFF.

This clonotype occurred a few times. This chain joins TRBV6-1 and TRBJ2-1, with 10 bases aligning to TRBD2. Per the germline V gene, CDR1 is MNHNS and CDR2 is SASEGT. This CDR3 region has 15 residues. V was pared by 6 bases and J by 4 bases, with 6 bases of the junction left unmatched. The CDR3 DNA reads as TGTGCCAGCAGGTATACTAGCGGGACTTACAATGAGCAGTTCTTC. Translation gives CASRYTSGTYNEQFF.

The rearrangement uses TRBV3-1 and TRBJ2-7; TRBD2 matches 9 bases. Germline V gene data show CDR1 as LGHDT and CDR2 as YNNKEL (reference sequence). V shed 4 bases and J 6 bases; nucleotides not matched to a gene: 10. This CDR3 comprises 15 residues. As DNA, the CDR3 is TGTGCCAGCAGCCTCACCACCGGGACTAGCTCCGAGCAGTACTTC. Its translation: CASSLTTGTSSEQYF.

At least ten counts were recorded for this clonotype. The chain combines TRBV25-1 with TRBJ2-2; 12 nucleotides agree with TRBD2. Germline assignment: CDR1 MGHDK and CDR2 SYGVNS. V lost 6 bases, J lost 1 base, and 12 bases stayed unmatched. This CDR3 has 19 amino acids. This CDR3 reads CASRGTSGRLTMNTGELFF. The CDR3 nucleotides are TGTGCCAGCAGGGGTACTAGCGGGAGGTTAACCATGAACACCGGGGAGCTGTTTTTT.

Points on this clonotype: Possible read error: a much larger clone is one base away. The chain recombines TRBV28 with TRBJ1-1; D perhaps matches TRBD1 (5 bases). The germline V gene has CDR1 MDHEN and CDR2 SYDVKM. CDR3 length: 13 residues. Trimming removed 5 bases at V and 8 bases at J, with 15 bases between. CDR3 sequence: CASSRATGPEAFF. For the CDR3, the DNA is TGTGCCAGCAGTAGAGCGACGGGACCAGAAGCTTTCTTT.

This clonotype was recorded at least ten times. The chain links TRBV4-1 to TRBJ1-1; maybe TRBD1 (5 bases). Per germline, CDR1 MGHRA and CDR2 YSYEKL. V was shortened by 1 base and J by 1 base, with 10 bases between the two germline ends. This CDR3 is built from 15 residues. CDR3 region: CASSQGGPTNTEAFF. The CDR3 DNA follows: TGCGCCAGCAGCCAAGGGGGACCGACGAACACTGAAGCTTTCTTT.

The sample holds a few counts of this clonotype. The DNA for the CDR3 is TGCAGTGCTCCCCGTTCTTGGCCGGGACAGCCAGCCACGGAGGGCTACGAGCAGTACTTC. Its protein product is CSAPRSWPGQPATEGYEQYF. The chain carries TRBV20-1 and TRBJ2-7; D might be TRBD1 (7 bases). V gave up 5 bases and J gave up 3 bases, with 35 bases separating them. Germline CDR1 DFQATT, CDR2 SNEGSKA (reference sequence). The CDR3 extends over 20 amino acids.